The 25 T cell receptor beta chains below come from one sample, sequenced in a study of beta chain features in type 1 diabetes. Reverse transcription of all isolated RNA meant that expressed TCRB transcripts were sequenced. The repertoire was sequenced with immunoSEQ multiplex PCR; TCRdb's copy has only in-frame clones and lacks some. The table shows hundreds of thousands of clones, with approximately 30% occurring only once. Sequenced: naive CD4+ T cells from blood. These receptors were obtained from a man younger than 30 in good health.

This clone came up a few times. V usage is TRBV4-2 and J usage is TRBJ2-4; no definite D call. The V end lost 3 bases, the J end lost 0 bases, and 9 bases lay between the germline ends. The CDR3 totals 15 residues. Germline CDR1 is LGHNA and CDR2 is YNFKEQ. The CDR3 loop is CASSQEDIAKNIQYF. For the CDR3, the DNA is TGTGCCAGCAGCCAGGAAGACATAGCCAAAAACATTCAGTACTTC.

V is TRBV29-1 and J is TRBJ1-4, with 8 bases fitting TRBD1. V shed 6 bases, J shed 4 bases, and the junction held 1 base outside the gene matches. The CDR3 loop spans 12 amino acids. CDR1 and CDR2 (germline): SQVTM, ANQGSEA. CDR3 in DNA: TGCAGCGTGGGACAGGTTAATGAAAAACTGTTTTTT. This encodes CSVGQVNEKLFF.

The V call is TRBV7-2, the J call TRBJ2-3, with D tentatively TRBD2 (5 bases). Germline CDR1 and CDR2: SGHTA and FQGNSA. Trimming shortened V by 1 base and J by 0 bases, and 8 bases separated the two germline ends. The CDR3 totals 15 residues. Written as DNA, the CDR3 is TGTGCCAGCAGCTTAGAATGGACTAGCACAGATACGCAGTATTTT. Translated: CASSLEWTSTDTQYF.

The chain employs TRBV19 and TRBJ2-5; TRBD2 might be the D (6 bases). Trimming took 3 bases from V and 8 from J, leaving 7 bases between them. The CDR3 is 11 amino acids. The V gene's germline CDR1 is LNHDA and CDR2 SQIVND (reference sequence). The CDR3 spells CASSIGGTQYF. CDR3 DNA sequence: TGTGCCAGTAGTATCGGGGGAACCCAGTACTTC.

V usage is TRBV30 and J usage is TRBJ2-2, with D possibly matching TRBD1 (6 bases). This CDR3 spans 13 amino acids. Trimming shortened V by 6 bases and J by 1 base, and 9 bases separated the two germline ends. Germline V lookup: CDR1 GTSNPN, CDR2 SVGIG (reference sequence). This CDR3 reads CACPRGNTGELFF. As DNA, the CDR3 is TGTGCCTGCCCCAGGGGGAACACCGGGGAGCTGTTTTTT.

This clone was detected a few times. The rearrangement joins TRBV30 to TRBJ2-7, with 7 positions matching TRBD1. V lost 4 bases and J lost 2; bases outside the gene matches: 5. The germline gives CDR1 GTSNPN, CDR2 SVGIG (reference sequence). The CDR3 has 13 residues. CDR3 sequence reads: CAWNHRGPYEQYF. The CDR3 nucleotides are TGTGCCTGGAACCACAGGGGACCCTACGAGCAGTACTTC.

A few counts support this clone. The gene calls are TRBV18 and TRBJ2-7, with 10 bases that match TRBD1. The V gene end was trimmed by 2 bases and the J gene end by 5 bases; junction bases not matched to a gene: 3. Germline CDR1 is KGHSH and CDR2 is LQKENI. The CDR3 consists of 14 residues. The CDR3 DNA follows: TGTGCCAGCTCACCAAGGACAGGGGGGAACGAGCAGTACTTC. This gives the protein CASSPRTGGNEQYF.

The chain carries TRBV9 and TRBJ2-2, with 7 bases matching TRBD1. The V and J ends lost 0 bases and 7 bases, in that order; junction bases with no gene match: 6. The CDR3 runs 15 residues. Germline lookup yields CDR1 SGDLS and CDR2 YYNGEE. The CDR3 loop reads CASSVGVGQSGELFF. The CDR3 DNA follows: TGTGCCAGCAGCGTAGGGGTGGGACAGAGCGGGGAGCTGTTTTTT.

The gene calls are TRBV14 and TRBJ2-5; D remains unclear. CDR3 length: 15 residues. Germline CDR1 reads SGHDN; CDR2 reads FVKESK. V lost 5 bases and J lost 0, with 13 bases in between. CDR3 region: CASSYWTTYQETQYF. Here the CDR3 DNA reads TGTGCCAGCAGCTACTGGACGACGTACCAAGAGACCCAGTACTTC.

The V and J genes are TRBV29-1 and TRBJ2-1, with 9 bases lining up with TRBD1. V trimming: 7 bases; J trimming: 6 bases; junction bases outside the gene matches: 4. This CDR3 spans 12 amino acids. The germline gives CDR1 SQVTM, CDR2 ANQGSEA. The CDR3: CSADRGGNEQFF. CDR3 bases: TGCAGCGCCGACAGGGGGGGCAATGAGCAGTTCTTC.

V usage is TRBV19 and J usage is TRBJ1-5, with 9 bases matching TRBD1. The germline V gene encodes CDR1 LNHDA and CDR2 SQIVND (reference sequence). The junction had 0 bases not matched to a gene; V was cut back by 5 bases and J by 1 base. This CDR3 comprises 14 residues. The CDR3 here is CASSGQGSNQPQHF. The CDR3 DNA follows: TGTGCCAGTAGTGGACAGGGGAGCAATCAGCCCCAGCATTTT.

The chain carries TRBV15 and TRBJ2-7; D not certain. CDR1 is LNHNV, CDR2 YYDKDF, per germline (reference sequence). The ends were cut back, 0 bases at V and 3 bases at J, with 12 bases in the middle. The CDR3 spans 15 residues. The CDR3 spells CATSRDQGRIYEQYF. CDR3 DNA: TGTGCCACCAGCAGAGATCAAGGCCGTATCTACGAGCAGTACTTC.

The table lists this clone with a few counts. The chain combines TRBV15 with TRBJ2-1; 8 bases line up with TRBD1. V was clipped by 0 bases and J by 2 bases; unmatched bases: 3. Germline V gene data show CDR1 as LNHNV and CDR2 as YYDKDF (reference sequence). The CDR3 spans 16 residues. The CDR3 is CATSRDSDRAYNEQFF. In nucleotides, the CDR3 is TGTGCCACCAGCAGAGATTCGGACAGGGCCTACAATGAGCAGTTCTTC. The variable domain in full, with the rest retrieved from reference TRBV15 and TRBJ2-1, is DAMVIQNPRYQVTQFGKPVTLSCSQTLNHNVMYWYQQKSSQAPKLLFHYYDKDFNNEADTPDNFQSRRPNTSFCFLDIRSPGLGDTAMYLCATSRDSDRAYNEQFFGPGTRLTVL.

V usage is TRBV11-2 and J usage is TRBJ2-7; 7 nucleotides agree with TRBD2. Losses at the gene ends were 5 bases for V and 2 bases for J; bases not matched to a gene: 9. CDR1 and CDR2 from the germline V gene are SGHAT and FQNNGV. The CDR3 length is 15 residues. CDR3 DNA sequence: TGTGCCAGCAGCGTAGCCCCAGCGGGGACCTACGAGCAGTACTTC. Translating gives CASSVAPAGTYEQYF. Drawing the rest from reference TRBV11-2 and TRBJ2-7, the complete variable domain is EAGVAQSPRYKIIEKRQSVAFWCNPISGHATLYWYQQILGQGPKLLIQFQNNGVVDDSQLPKDRFSAERLKGVDSTLKIQPAKLEDSAVYLCASSVAPAGTYEQYFGPGTRLTVT.

Remarks on this clone: This same CDR3 is encoded by further DNA sequences in the sample. The chain uses TRBV5-1 and TRBJ2-5; unclear D gene. The CDR3 is 13 residues long. Germline values: CDR1 SGHRS, CDR2 YFSETQ. Trimming removed 2 bases from V and 1 base from J, with 6 bases in between. For the CDR3, the DNA is TGCGCCAGCAGCTTTAGTGCCCAAGAGACCCAGTACTTC. Translation: CASSFSAQETQYF.

This clone has only a few counts. This chain links TRBV7-2 with TRBJ1-2; D unresolved. Germline CDR1 reads SGHTA; CDR2 reads FQGNSA. With 1 base removed from V and 1 base from J, the gap between germline ends came to 10 bases. This CDR3 has 15 amino acids. CDR3 amino acids: CASSLELTFNYGYTF. The CDR3 nucleotides are TGTGCCAGCAGCTTAGAACTTACATTTAACTATGGCTACACCTTC.

This clone was seen a few times. The genes are TRBV15 and TRBJ2-7; 7 nucleotides line up with TRBD1. Trimming removed 0 bases from V and 2 bases from J; junction bases left unmatched: 7. The CDR3 is 16 amino acids. Germline CDR1 is LNHNV and CDR2 is YYDKDF (reference sequence). CDR3 nucleotides: TGTGCCACCAGCAGAGATAGGTACAGGGGAGCCTACGAGCAGTACTTC. The encoded protein is CATSRDRYRGAYEQYF.

This clone was seen a few times. This chain uses TRBV29-1 with TRBJ2-2; the D is unclear. The CDR3 loop spans 14 amino acids. V dropped 1 base and J dropped 1 base, with 7 bases sitting between them. CDR1 and CDR2 (germline): SQVTM, ANQGSEA. The CDR3: CSVEVVQNTGELFF. CDR3 DNA sequence: TGCAGCGTTGAAGTAGTACAGAACACCGGGGAGCTGTTTTTT.

The chain couples TRBV9 to TRBJ1-2; D is uncertain. V was trimmed by 3 bases and J by 4 bases, leaving 13 bases between them. Looked up from germline, CDR1 is SGDLS and CDR2 is YYNGEE. The CDR3 extends over 14 amino acids. The CDR3 region is CASSALSGPYGYTF. The CDR3 region has the DNA TGTGCCAGCAGCGCCCTCTCAGGCCCCTATGGCTACACCTTC.

This chain links TRBV9 with TRBJ2-3; D is unresolved. Trimming left V 4 bases short and J 4 bases short, with 16 bases between. This CDR3 has 15 amino acids. Germline V gives CDR1 SGDLS, CDR2 YYNGEE. The CDR3 nucleotides are TGTGCCAGCAGCCCTAGTGGGGTAGTCGCAGATACGCAGTATTTT. This translates into CASSPSGVVADTQYF.

In this sample, this clone turned up a few times. The chain couples TRBV5-6 to TRBJ2-3; D is unresolved. This CDR3 is 14 amino acids long. Per germline, CDR1 SGHDT and CDR2 YYEEEE. The V gene lost 1 base and the J gene lost 0 bases, with 6 bases spanning the gap. The CDR3 sequence is CASSLRHSTDTQYF. The CDR3, as DNA: TGTGCCAGCAGCTTGCGGCACAGCACAGATACGCAGTATTTT.

The V call is TRBV30, the J call TRBJ2-2; weak D call: TRBD1 (8 bases). Trimming cost V 8 bases and J 4 bases, with 14 bases left between them. There are 13 residues in the CDR3. Germline CDR1 GTSNPN, CDR2 SVGIG (reference sequence). CDR3 in DNA: TGTGCCCGAACAGGGGGGGCCACCGGGGAGCTGTTTTTT. Its protein product is CARTGGATGELFF.

The gene calls are TRBV29-1 and TRBJ2-1, with 9 bases matching TRBD2. This CDR3 spans 16 amino acids. The V segment lost 1 base and the J segment 7 bases; nucleotides outside the gene matches: 11. Germline assignment: CDR1 SQVTM and CDR2 ANQGSEA. The CDR3 sequence: CSVEVGAGGTFNEQFF. In DNA form, the CDR3 reads TGCAGCGTTGAAGTGGGGGCGGGAGGGACCTTTAATGAGCAGTTCTTC.

This clone has ten or more counts. This sequence joins TRBV10-3 and TRBJ2-1, with 8 bases lining up with TRBD2. The length of the CDR3 is 12 residues. The germline V gene encodes CDR1 ENHRY and CDR2 SYGVKD. V shed 3 bases, J shed 15 bases, and the junction held 7 bases outside the gene matches. CDR3 nucleotides: TGTGCCATCAGTGACCCTAGCGGGCTTGTGTTCTTC. This sequence encodes CAISDPSGLVFF.

As for this clone: The same CDR3 also results from other DNA sequences found in this sample. The chain links TRBV30 to TRBJ2-7, with D unresolved. V was cut by 2 bases and J by 1 base, with 3 bases left in between. Germline values: CDR1 GTSNPN, CDR2 SVGIG (reference sequence). The CDR3 extends over 11 amino acids. CDR3 in amino acids: CAWSSSYEQYF. CDR3 nucleotide sequence: TGTGCCTGGAGTTCGTCCTACGAGCAGTACTTC.